The source of this TCR beta chain is a study of shared clonotypes between healthy human individuals. The CDR3 spans 16 residues. Germline CDR1 MNHNY, CDR2 SVGAGI (reference sequence). With 2 bases clipped from V and 7 bases from J, the junction kept 10 bases outside the gene matches. Evenly divided among several immunoSEQ plates was the genomic DNA of each subset. 200 to 250 ng DNA, around 30,000 T cell genomes, went into each sorted-subset replicate PCR. TCRdb's copy holds only in-frame clones and misses some; the assay was immunoSEQ multiplex PCR. The sample records about 300,000 clones, around 74% being singletons. This clone turned up a few times. The authors divided CD4+ cells into CD45RA+ naive and CD45RA-negative memory subsets.

J is TRBJ1-5 and V is TRBV6-6, with 8 bases fitting TRBD1. The specimen was memory CD4+ T cells sorted from blood. The subset denotes: CD45RA-negative fraction. This sequence was found in a man younger than 40 in good health. This chain's CDR3 is CASSYPRQGKGQPQHF. The DNA of the CDR3 is TGTGCCAGCAGTTACCCTCGACAGGGGAAAGGGCAGCCCCAGCATTTT.